A single sample gave rise to the 27 T cell receptor beta chains below, sequenced in a study of T cells in Graves' hyperthyroidism and ophthalmopathy. TCR beta CDR3 regions were amplified from RNA. Researchers ran a first-round RT-PCR on the TCR CDR3 using the HTBI primer set. MiXCR, applied by TCRdb to the multiplex PCR reads, yields one record per CDR3 protein. The top ten hold over 11% of the sample, which has 550,000 to 650,000 distinct CDR3 sequences, 12% to 15% seen once. Sequenced input: blood. The receptors originated from a woman aged 40 to 55 with Graves' hyperthyroidism.

The sample holds many counts of this clonotype. The J gene is TRBJ2-1, the V gene TRBV20-1; D remains ambiguous. CDR1 DFQATT and CDR2 SNEGSKA come from the germline V gene (reference sequence). This CDR3 is built from 12 residues. CDR3 amino acids: CSGERVGNEQFF. The CDR3 region has the DNA TGCAGCGGAGAAAGGGTCGGCAATGAGCAGTTCTTC.

The chain links TRBV11-3 to TRBJ2-2; 7 nucleotides match TRBD1. CDR3 size: 14 residues. V trimming: 3 bases; J trimming: 6 bases; junction bases outside the gene matches: 4. Germline-derived CDR1 and CDR2 are SGHNT and YENEEA. CDR3 bases: TGTGCCAGCAGCTTGAGACAGGGCTCCGGGGAGCTGTTTTTT. Translating it yields CASSLRQGSGELFF.

This clonotype was seen ten or more times. The V gene is TRBV11-1, the J gene TRBJ2-3, with D hard to call. This CDR3 spans 15 amino acids. CDR1 SGHAT and CDR2 FQDESV come from the germline V gene (reference sequence). Between the trimmed V and J ends, which lost 5 bases and 0 bases, there was a span of 12 bases. The CDR3 reads CASSLRPTSTDTQYF. In nucleotides, the CDR3 is TGTGCCAGCAGCCTGCGACCGACTAGCACAGATACGCAGTATTTT.

CDR3 in DNA: TGCAGTGCTAGGGGGCCAGCAGGGGCTCGGTTATTCACTGAAGCTTTCTTT. Its translation: CSARGPAGARLFTEAFF. This chain connects TRBV20-1 to TRBJ1-1; TRBD1 is a possible D gene (6 bases). CDR1 and CDR2 (germline): DFQATT, SNEGSKA (reference sequence). The CDR3 extends over 17 amino acids. Trimming removed 3 bases at V and 4 bases at J, with 24 bases between.

This clonotype was seen at least ten times. The chain has TRBV28 and TRBJ2-5, with 13 positions matching TRBD2. CDR1 and CDR2 (germline): MDHEN, SYDVKM. Trimming cost V 4 bases and J 0 bases; bases outside gene matches: 8. The CDR3 is made up of 18 amino acids. The CDR3 region is CASSSGLAGVSYQETQYF. DNA of the CDR3: TGTGCCAGCAGTTCCGGACTAGCGGGAGTTTCGTACCAAGAGACCCAGTACTTC.

This clonotype showed up many times. At one end the junction does not follow the germline gene, possibly because of a read error. The chain has TRBV2 and TRBJ2-7, with a weak D call TRBD2 (6 bases). CDR3 length equals 11 residues. Per the germline V gene, CDR1 is SNHLY and CDR2 is FYNNEI. CDR3: CASREGLEQYF. CDR3 nucleotide sequence: TGTGCCAGCAGAGAAGGACTAGAGCAGTACTTC.

This clonotype appeared many times. The J gene is TRBJ2-7, the V gene TRBV18, with D unclear. Deletions cut 1 base from V and 3 bases from J, with 10 bases between. Germline CDR1 and CDR2: KGHSH and LQKENI. The CDR3 has 14 residues. The CDR3 loop is CASSPQGLNYEQYF. CDR3 nucleotides: TGTGCCAGCTCACCACAGGGCCTGAACTACGAGCAGTACTTC.

This chain joins TRBV3-1 and TRBJ2-2, with D uncertain. Trimming took off 8 bases at V and 7 bases at J, with 14 bases between the two ends. The CDR3 sequence is 13 residues long. CDR1 is LGHDT and CDR2 is YNNKEL in the germline V gene (reference sequence). Here the CDR3 reads CASGPPWGGELFF. The CDR3 coding sequence is TGTGCCAGCGGCCCACCTTGGGGCGGGGAGCTGTTTTTT.

This clonotype was recorded at least ten times. The J gene is TRBJ2-7, the V gene TRBV18; 9 bases are shared with TRBD1. J lost 9 bases, V lost 4 bases, and 7 bases had no gene match. The CDR3 contains 13 residues. Per germline, CDR1 KGHSH and CDR2 LQKENI. Here the CDR3 DNA reads TGTGCCAGCTCACATGATACAGGGGGCGGGCAGTACTTC. Amino acids: CASSHDTGGGQYF. The entire variable domain, with the rest obtained from reference TRBV18 and TRBJ2-7, is as follows: NAGVMQNPRHLVRRRGQEARLRCSPMKGHSHVYWYRQLPEEGLKFMVYLQKENIIDESGMPKERFSAEFPKEGPSILRIQQVVRGDSAAYFCASSHDTGGGQYFGPGTRLTVT.

About this clonotype itself: Since a much larger clone is just one base distant, this may be a read error. The chain's CDR3 is CATSRDLGTGGYNEQYF. The CDR3 bases are TGTGCCACCAGCAGAGATCTCGGGACAGGGGGGTACAATGAGCAGTACTTC. The genes are TRBV15 and TRBJ2-1; the match to TRBD1 covers 11 bases. The J call could be wrong; TRBJ2-7 is a better fit for the DNA end. This CDR3 has 17 residues. CDR1 and CDR2 from the germline V gene are LNHNV and YYDKDF (reference sequence).

This clonotype was detected only a few times. Given the absence of the conserved phenylalanine or tryptophan at the CDR3 end, a read error is likely. The chain recombines TRBV20-1 with TRBJ2-7; 13 bases are shared with TRBD2. Per the germline V gene, CDR1 is DFQATT and CDR2 is SNEGSKA (reference sequence). The CDR3 has 14 residues. Trimming took 6 bases from V and 0 from J; bases not matched to a gene: 2. CDR3 residues: CSARTSGSSYEQYL. The CDR3 DNA sequence: TGCAGTGCCCGGACTAGCGGGAGCTCCTACGAGCAGTACCTC.

The sample holds a few counts of this clonotype. The chain is built from TRBV7-9 and TRBJ2-7, with D tentatively TRBD2 (6 bases). CDR1 and CDR2 (germline): SEHNR, FQNEAQ (reference sequence). The CDR3 is 15 amino acids. The germline V and J ends were trimmed by 4 bases and 1 base, with 14 bases remaining between them. CDR3 protein: CASSWHSGESYEQYF. The CDR3 nucleotides read TGTGCCAGCAGCTGGCATAGCGGAGAATCCTACGAGCAGTACTTC.

This clonotype showed up many times. This chain links TRBV7-9 with TRBJ2-7, with 9 bases lining up with TRBD2. The junction had 9 bases not matched to a gene; V was cut back by 6 bases and J by 6 bases. The CDR3 loop spans 14 amino acids. Germline CDR1 reads SEHNR; CDR2 reads FQNEAQ (reference sequence). The CDR3 DNA reads TGTGCCAGCAGAGGGACTAGCTCCTCGGGCGAGCAGTACTTC. Residues: CASRGTSSSGEQYF. The variable domain in full, completed from reference TRBV7-9 and TRBJ2-7, reads DTGVSQNPRHKITKRGQNVTFRCDPISEHNRLYWYRQTLGQGPEFLTYFQNEAQLEKSRLLSDRFSAERPKGSFSTLEIQRTEQGDSAMYLCASRGTSSSGEQYFGPGTRLTVT.

This clonotype was observed at least ten times. The chain carries TRBV2 and TRBJ2-7; D may be TRBD1 or TRBD2 (5 bases each). V was pared by 8 bases and J by 0 bases, with 14 bases between. Germline CDR1 reads SNHLY; CDR2 reads FYNNEI. CDR3 size: 14 residues. CDR3 in amino acids: CASGRGTDSYEQYF. The CDR3 DNA reads TGTGCCAGCGGTAGAGGGACGGACTCCTACGAGCAGTACTTC.

This clonotype was seen a few times. The CDR3 nucleotides read TGTGCCAGCAGCCAATCTCAGGGGGTAGGGGGCTATGGCTACACCTTC. Protein sequence: CASSQSQGVGGYGYTF. The chain combines TRBV3-1 with TRBJ1-2; 7 bases fit TRBD1. J lost 4 bases, V lost 2 bases, and 10 bases had no gene match. This CDR3 comprises 16 residues. Germline V lookup: CDR1 LGHDT, CDR2 YNNKEL (reference sequence). The variable domain in full, with the rest retrieved from reference TRBV3-1 and TRBJ1-2, is DTAVSQTPKYLVTQMGNDKSIKCEQNLGHDTMYWYKQDSKKFLKIMFSYNNKELIINETVPNRFSPKSPDKAHLNLHINSLELGDSAVYFCASSQSQGVGGYGYTFGSGTRLTVV.

This clonotype was observed many times. V and J are TRBV7-8 and TRBJ1-1; D uncertain. Germline V gives CDR1 SGHVS, CDR2 FQNEAQ. Trimming cost V 6 bases and J 0 bases, with 14 bases left between them. This CDR3 has 15 amino acids. CDR3 bases: TGTGCCAGCAGGCTTCAGAAGGGAATGAACACTGAAGCTTTCTTT. It specifies CASRLQKGMNTEAFF.

This clonotype was recorded a few times. CDR3 DNA sequence: TGCAGTGCCCCAACTAGCGGGAGGGCCGGTAATGAGCAGTTCTTC. It encodes CSAPTSGRAGNEQFF. The chain uses TRBV20-1 and TRBJ2-1; 13 nucleotides match TRBD2. Looked up from germline, CDR1 is DFQATT and CDR2 is SNEGSKA (reference sequence). This CDR3 is 15 amino acids long. V dropped 6 bases and J dropped 7; count of bases not matched to a gene: 9.

This clonotype was observed a few times. The chain uses TRBV19 and TRBJ1-5, with D possibly TRBD1 on 6 matching bases. Germline CDR1 reads LNHDA; CDR2 reads SQIVND (reference sequence). Trimming left V 9 bases short and J 3 bases short, with 30 bases between. The CDR3 has 19 residues. Here the CDR3 reads CASRAGEKQGRGFNQPQHF. CDR3 DNA: TGTGCCAGCCGGGCGGGGGAGAAACAGGGACGTGGATTCAATCAGCCCCAGCATTTT.

This clonotype was observed a handful of times. V gene TRBV13 combines with J gene TRBJ2-3; D is unclear. Germline-derived CDR1 and CDR2 are PRHDT and FYEKMQ (reference sequence). The CDR3 extends over 14 amino acids. Trimming removed 4 bases at V and 1 base at J, with 9 bases between. The CDR3 protein is CASSSPQGTDTQYF. Written as DNA, the CDR3 is TGTGCCAGCAGCTCGCCTCAGGGCACAGATACGCAGTATTTT.

The CDR3 sequence is CASRLAGPQETQYF. The CDR3 DNA reads as TGTGCCAGCCGCTTAGCGGGACCCCAAGAGACCCAGTACTTC. The J gene is TRBJ2-5, the V gene TRBV28, with 8 bases aligning to TRBD2. Germline trimming cut 8 bases from V and 1 base from J; bases unmatched to any gene: 6. CDR3 size: 14 residues. Germline lookup yields CDR1 MDHEN and CDR2 SYDVKM.

This clonotype was recorded many times. This rearrangement joins TRBV12-3 or TRBV12-4 to TRBJ2-5, with D possibly being TRBD1 or TRBD2 (6 bases each). The ends were cut back, 4 bases at V and 4 bases at J, with 16 bases in the middle. The CDR3 consists of 15 residues. DNA for the CDR3: TGTGCCAGCAGTTGGGTCGGGGGCGGGCCAGAGACCCAGTACTTC. Its protein product is CASSWVGGGPETQYF.

This clonotype showed up many times. The chain employs TRBV12-3 or TRBV12-4 and TRBJ1-2; tentatively, D is TRBD1 (5 bases). V gave up 6 bases and J gave up 4 bases, with 12 bases separating them. CDR3 length: 13 amino acids. The CDR3 protein is CASSRDSLYGYTF. Written as DNA, the CDR3 is TGTGCCAGCAGCCGGGACTCCCTCTATGGCTACACCTTC.

Many counts were recorded for this clonotype. The chain has TRBV6-2 or TRBV6-3 and TRBJ2-1; a weak D match, TRBD2 (5 bases). Trimming cost V 7 bases and J 6 bases, with 7 bases left between them. The CDR3 is made up of 11 amino acids. Germline V gene data show CDR1 as MNHEY and CDR2 as SVGEGT. CDR3 sequence: CASKLVNEQFF. The CDR3 bases are TGTGCCAGCAAACTAGTCAATGAGCAGTTCTTC.

V and J are TRBV5-1 and TRBJ2-3; the D is unclear. CDR1 and CDR2 from the germline V gene are SGHRS and YFSETQ. CDR3 length: 14 residues. Trimming took off 4 bases at V and 5 bases at J, with 14 bases between the two ends. The CDR3 region has the DNA TGCGCCAGCAGCCTCCTTCCGGGCAGAGATACGCAGTATTTT. Translation gives CASSLLPGRDTQYF.

This clonotype was seen many times. The chain has TRBV12-3 or TRBV12-4 and TRBJ2-7; tentative D call: TRBD1 (5 bases). V was pared by 4 bases and J by 6 bases, with 10 bases between. The length of the CDR3 is 12 residues. For the CDR3, the DNA is TGTGCCAGCAGTTCCCAGGGCCGCGAGCAGTACTTC. Its protein product is CASSSQGREQYF.

There are a few counts of this clonotype. The CDR3: CASSLLGDGVRRNEQFF. For the CDR3, the DNA is TGCGCCAGCAGCTTGTTAGGGGACGGTGTAAGGCGCAATGAGCAGTTCTTC. V gene TRBV5-1 combines with J gene TRBJ2-1; either TRBD1 or TRBD2 may supply D (5 bases each). Trimming left V 1 base short and J 6 bases short, with 20 bases between. This CDR3 has 17 amino acids. Germline V gene sequence: CDR1 SGHRS, CDR2 YFSETQ.

The chain carries TRBV29-1 and TRBJ2-2; D not certain. The V end was cut by 4 bases, the J end by 3 bases, with 9 bases between. The V gene's germline CDR1 is SQVTM and CDR2 ANQGSEA. There are 13 residues in the CDR3. CDR3 loop: CSVGLKHTGELFF. In DNA, the CDR3 is TGCAGCGTTGGCCTAAAGCACACCGGGGAGCTGTTTTTT.